These 13 T cell receptor beta chains were sequenced from one sample in a study of OX40 agonist ivuxolimab in advanced cancers. The table came from immunoSEQ multiplex PCR; TCRdb's copy has only in-frame clones and leaves some out. The sample includes around 84,000 clones, about nine tenths of them seen just once. Sequences were derived from CD4+ or CD8+ T cells sorted from blood, sampled in a trial of the OX40 agonist ivuxolimab. The receptors were sampled from an adult with an advanced solid tumor such as melanoma, head and neck, liver or kidney cancer.

This rearrangement joins TRBV2 to TRBJ2-3; the match to TRBD2 covers 10 bases. There are 16 residues in the CDR3. Germline V gives CDR1 SNHLY, CDR2 FYNNEI. CDR3 loop: CGSQRTSGLFTDTQYF. In nucleotides, the CDR3 is TGTGGTTCTCAAAGGACTAGCGGATTATTTACAGATACGCAGTATTTT.

This clone was detected only once. The sample holds other DNA sequences that translate to the same CDR3. This chain connects TRBV5-1 to TRBJ2-3; the match to TRBD2 covers 10 bases. Germline CDR1 SGHRS, CDR2 YFSETQ. The CDR3 length is 15 residues. V lost 2 bases to trimming and J lost 4 bases; unmatched junction nucleotides: 4. The CDR3 nucleotides are TGCGCCAGCAGCTTATTAGCGGGAGGTCCAGATACGCAGTATTTT. This encodes CASSLLAGGPDTQYF.

The rearrangement links TRBV28 to TRBJ2-1; unclear D gene. The V end lost 6 bases, the J end lost 9 bases, and 12 bases lay between the germline ends. The CDR3 extends over 12 amino acids. Germline loops: CDR1 MDHEN, CDR2 SYDVKM. This CDR3 reads CASSQIRSEQFF. In DNA, the CDR3 is TGTGCCAGCAGCCAGATAAGAAGTGAGCAGTTCTTC.

This chain connects TRBV7-9 to TRBJ2-4; 8 bases are a match to TRBD2. Germline V CDR1 and CDR2: SEHNR, FQNEAQ (reference sequence). The junction had 10 bases not matched to a gene; V was cut back by 2 bases and J by 7 bases. The CDR3 runs to 16 residues. This chain's CDR3 is CASSLPLPAGVNIQYF. For the CDR3, the DNA is TGTGCCAGCAGCTTACCACTCCCAGCGGGAGTTAACATTCAGTACTTC.

The chain recombines TRBV30 with TRBJ1-1, with 9 bases lining up with TRBD1. The CDR3 loop spans 13 amino acids. V lost 3 bases and J lost 5; bases outside the gene matches: 4. Per the germline V gene, CDR1 is GTSNPN and CDR2 is SVGIG (reference sequence). This chain's CDR3 is CAWRGTGWTEAFF. For the CDR3, the DNA is TGTGCCTGGAGGGGGACAGGGTGGACTGAAGCTTTCTTT.

This chain uses TRBV6-5 with TRBJ2-7; D is perhaps TRBD1 (6 bases). Germline V gene sequence: CDR1 MNHEY, CDR2 SVGAGI. V lost 7 bases and J 4 bases, leaving 20 bases between the germline ends. The CDR3 runs 15 residues. CDR3 loop: CASISGADRPYEQYF. In nucleotides, the CDR3 is TGTGCCAGCATCTCAGGGGCGGATAGACCTTACGAGCAGTACTTC.

Details on this clone: An end of the junction differs from the germline gene, which may be a read error. The V call is TRBV7-7, the J call TRBJ2-3; possible D gene TRBD2, 5 bases. Germline V gene lookup returns CDR1 SSHAT and CDR2 FNYEAQ (reference sequence). The CDR3 sequence is 14 residues long. CDR3 sequence (DNA): TGTGCTAGCAGCTTAGCCTTAAGAGGGGATACGCAGTATTTT. Its protein is CASSLALRGDTQYF.

The chain links TRBV28 to TRBJ2-1; no clear D. The CDR3 is 15 amino acids. Germline V gene sequence: CDR1 MDHEN, CDR2 SYDVKM. Trimming shortened V by 1 base and J by 4 bases, and 11 bases separated the two germline ends. CDR3 bases: TGTGCCAGCAGTTTATTGGTAGACTCTTACAATGAGCAGTTCTTC. This sequence encodes CASSLLVDSYNEQFF.

The rearrangement links TRBV18 to TRBJ1-1; D remains ambiguous. Between the trimmed V and J ends, which lost 3 bases and 5 bases, there was a span of 10 bases. The CDR3 spans 13 residues. In germline, CDR1 is KGHSH, CDR2 LQKENI. The CDR3 DNA is TGTGCCAGCTCACCCCAGACAAGTACTGAAGCTTTCTTT. Protein sequence: CASSPQTSTEAFF.

This chain links TRBV5-1 with TRBJ1-1, with D possibly being TRBD1 (6 bases). The CDR3 is 15 residues long. CDR1 SGHRS and CDR2 YFSETQ come from the germline V gene. The V end was cut by 1 base, the J end by 4 bases, with 14 bases between. The CDR3 sequence: CASSLRTASGTEAFF. CDR3 bases: TGCGCCAGCAGCTTGAGGACAGCAAGCGGCACTGAAGCTTTCTTT.

The rearrangement joins TRBV11-1 to TRBJ2-7, with 9 bases lining up with TRBD2. Germline values: CDR1 SGHAT, CDR2 FQDESV (reference sequence). The length of the CDR3 is 17 residues. V lost 3 bases, J lost 4 bases, and 13 bases stayed unmatched. CDR3 in DNA: TGTGCCAGCAGCTTTCAGGTTTCGACTAGCGGACATTACGAGCAGTACTTC. It yields the protein CASSFQVSTSGHYEQYF.

This clone was detected only a few times. V and J are TRBV9 and TRBJ2-1; 7 bases are a match to TRBD1. The V segment lost 0 bases and the J segment 1 base; nucleotides outside the gene matches: 4. Germline V gene lookup returns CDR1 SGDLS and CDR2 YYNGEE. This CDR3 is 16 amino acids long. Written as DNA, the CDR3 is TGTGCCAGCAGCGTAGTGGCAGGGGGTTCCTACAATGAGCAGTTCTTC. Its translation: CASSVVAGGSYNEQFF.

The chain employs TRBV28 and TRBJ1-4, with 8 positions matching TRBD1. This CDR3 is built from 17 residues. V shed 5 bases and J 4 bases; nucleotides not matched to a gene: 12. CDR1 and CDR2 from the germline V gene are MDHEN and SYDVKM. CDR3 in amino acids: CASSPPTGALFNEKLFF. CDR3 bases: TGTGCCAGCAGTCCTCCGACAGGGGCGCTATTTAATGAAAAACTGTTTTTT.